Below are 12 T cell receptor beta chains sequenced from a single sample in a study of post-analysis software for immune sequencing data. Prepared libraries of TCR beta cDNA carried unique molecular identifiers. MiXCR was run by TCRdb on the PCR reads, yielding one entry per CDR3 protein. The table lists approximately 630,000 distinct CDR3 sequences, roughly three fifths of them singletons. Their recognized antigens are unknown. The study, taken as a whole, reports: Five TRBV segments occurring more often in patients than controls included TRBV5-6, TRBV5-1 and TRBV20-1.

The sequencing sample was made of blood. These receptors all stem from a girl aged 2-10 years with multiple sclerosis.

This chain uses TRBV29-1 with TRBJ2-1; no definite D call. V lost 4 bases to trimming and J lost 0 bases, with 10 bases between them. The CDR3 has 14 residues. CDR1 and CDR2 (germline): SQVTM, ANQGSEA. The CDR3 loop reads CSVVGQVSYNEQFF. CDR3 nucleotide sequence: TGCAGCGTTGTAGGGCAGGTCTCCTACAATGAGCAGTTCTTC.

The chain has TRBV12-3 or TRBV12-4 and TRBJ2-7; D perhaps matches TRBD1 (6 bases). Judging by the DNA end, TRBJ2-5 fits better; the J call may be wrong. The CDR3 covers 16 residues. CDR3 in DNA: TGTGCCAGCAGGGAGGACTCAGGGCTAAGGGGGGAGACCCAGTACTTC. It encodes CASREDSGLRGETQYF.

This clonotype was picked up a small number of times. The chain couples TRBV10-2 to TRBJ2-5, with 7 bases fitting TRBD1. Per the germline V gene, CDR1 is WSHSY and CDR2 is SAAADI. The J segment lost 4 bases and the V segment lost 3 bases, leaving 5 bases of the junction unmatched. The CDR3 loop spans 14 amino acids. Here the CDR3 reads CASSDPDRAETQYF. DNA of the CDR3: TGCGCCAGCAGTGACCCCGACAGGGCAGAGACCCAGTACTTC.

The chain carries TRBV2 and TRBJ2-1; D is uncertain. Germline V CDR1 and CDR2: SNHLY, FYNNEI. The V end lost 9 bases, the J end lost 0 bases, and 12 bases lay between the germline ends. The CDR3 is made up of 14 amino acids. The DNA of the CDR3 is TGTGCCAGTAGAACTGGTAGCTCCTACAATGAGCAGTTCTTC. The encoded protein is CASRTGSSYNEQFF.

The gene calls are TRBV24-1 and TRBJ2-5, with D tentatively TRBD1 (6 bases). CDR1 and CDR2 (germline): KGHDR, SFDVKD. Trimming removed 5 bases at V and 5 bases at J, with 17 bases between. The CDR3 has 15 residues. CDR3 coding DNA: TGTGCCACCAGTGGCGGCCAGGGGACGGGGGAGACCCAGTACTTC. It is translated as CATSGGQGTGETQYF.

The chain links TRBV5-5 to TRBJ2-4; a possible D gene is TRBD2 (6 bases). The CDR3 is made up of 14 amino acids. CDR1 is SGHKS, CDR2 YYEKEE, per germline (reference sequence). Trimming took 4 bases from V and 13 from J, leaving 21 bases between them. This CDR3 reads CASSPPGGVYGQYF. The CDR3 DNA is TGTGCCAGCAGCCCCCCCGGCGGGGTTTACGGGCAGTACTTC.

The chain uses TRBV7-9 and TRBJ2-1; 7 bases map to TRBD1. V lost 7 bases and J lost 1; bases outside the gene matches: 10. Germline V CDR1 and CDR2: SEHNR, FQNEAQ (reference sequence). CDR3 size: 16 residues. The CDR3 protein is CASITTRDSSYNEQFF. The CDR3 nucleotides read TGTGCCAGCATTACCACCCGGGACAGTTCCTACAATGAGCAGTTCTTC.

The CDR3 region is CSARGGGGTSGSLEQYF. Here the CDR3 DNA reads TGCAGTGCTAGAGGAGGAGGCGGGACTAGCGGGAGTCTCGAGCAGTACTTC. The chain is built from TRBV20-1 and TRBJ2-7; 14 bases fit TRBD2. V gave up 1 base and J gave up 6 bases; unmatched junction bases: 11. Germline V gene sequence: CDR1 DFQATT, CDR2 SNEGSKA (reference sequence). The CDR3 loop spans 17 amino acids.

The chain joins TRBV20-1 to TRBJ2-3; D possibly corresponds to TRBD2 (6 bases). The CDR3 totals 17 residues. Germline V gene sequence: CDR1 DFQATT, CDR2 SNEGSKA (reference sequence). V lost 4 bases and J 6 bases, leaving 26 bases between the germline ends. DNA for the CDR3: TGCAGTGCTAAGACTAGGAGAGTCCTACCTTCCGTCGATACGCAGTATTTT. Translating it yields CSAKTRRVLPSVDTQYF.

This rearrangement joins TRBV4-1 to TRBJ2-7; 8 bases agree with TRBD1. Unmatched junction bases numbered 9, after V lost 0 bases and J lost 2 bases. Germline V gene lookup returns CDR1 MGHRA and CDR2 YSYEKL. The CDR3 is 17 residues long. CDR3 nucleotide sequence: TGCGCCAGCAGCCAAGATTCATTGGGGACAGGCACCTACGAGCAGTACTTC. This codes for CASSQDSLGTGTYEQYF.

The chain is built from TRBV12-3 or TRBV12-4 and TRBJ2-5; D is perhaps TRBD1 or TRBD2 (5 bases each). The CDR3 is 13 residues long. V was trimmed by 2 bases and J by 5 bases, leaving 9 bases between them. CDR3 nucleotides: TGTGCCAGCAGTTTACCAGGGAGTGAGACCCAGTACTTC. This codes for CASSLPGSETQYF.

The sample holds a few counts of this clonotype. The rearrangement joins TRBV29-1 to TRBJ1-2, with TRBD1 matching 8 bases. With 5 bases clipped from V and 8 bases from J, the junction kept 4 bases outside the gene matches. Germline values: CDR1 SQVTM, CDR2 ANQGSEA. This CDR3 spans 11 amino acids. CDR3 in DNA: TGCAGCGTTAGGACAGGGAGCGGCTACACCTTC. Encoded protein: CSVRTGSGYTF.